The T cell receptor beta chain under discussion was sequenced for a study of T cells expressing NK-cell markers. Study at large: The TCR beta repertoires were obtained from sorted CD3+CD56+NKG2C+, CD3+CD56+NKG2C- and CD3+CD56-NKG2C+ T cells. Study results and caveats: There were a handful of donors in whom these clonotypes also led the CD3+CD56-NKG2C+ fraction. It was still unclear whether expanded NKG2C+ T cell clones were HCMV specific.

This CDR3 contains 15 residues. Germline V gene sequence: CDR1 LNHDA, CDR2 SQIVND (reference sequence). 5'RACE template switching built TCR beta cDNA with unique molecular identifiers. TCRdb re-analyzed the 5' RACE reads; it lists each CDR3 protein once, without DNA. Reported are about 150,000 distinct CDR3 sequences; the ten largest clones contain over 35%. Worth noting for this clonotype: Antigen: not known.

Input material: blood T cells: a sorted CD56 or NKG2C T cell subset, CD4+ or CD8+ T cells, or bulk PBMC T cells (not recorded which). The sequence was obtained from a woman in her 50s in good health. The chain carries TRBV19 and TRBJ1-1; as DNA is missing, the TRBD1 call by TCRdb cannot be tested. CDR3 residues: CASSIGPGMATEAFF.